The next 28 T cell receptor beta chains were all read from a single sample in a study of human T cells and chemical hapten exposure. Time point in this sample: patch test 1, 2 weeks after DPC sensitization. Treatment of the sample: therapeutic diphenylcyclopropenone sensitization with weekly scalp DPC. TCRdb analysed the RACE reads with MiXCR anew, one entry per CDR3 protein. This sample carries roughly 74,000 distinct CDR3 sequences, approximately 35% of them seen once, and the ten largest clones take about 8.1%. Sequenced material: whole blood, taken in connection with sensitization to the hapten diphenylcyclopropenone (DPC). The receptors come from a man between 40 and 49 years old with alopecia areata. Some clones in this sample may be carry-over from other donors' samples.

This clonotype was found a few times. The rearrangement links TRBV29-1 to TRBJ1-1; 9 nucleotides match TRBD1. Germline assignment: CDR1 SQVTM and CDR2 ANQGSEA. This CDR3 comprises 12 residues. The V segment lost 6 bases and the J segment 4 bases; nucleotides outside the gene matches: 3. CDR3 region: CSVGTGFTEAFF. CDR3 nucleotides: TGCAGCGTCGGGACAGGGTTCACTGAAGCTTTCTTT. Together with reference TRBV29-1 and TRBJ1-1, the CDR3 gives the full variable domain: SAVISQKPSRDICQRGTSLTIQCQVDSQVTMMFWYRQQPGQSLTLIATANQGSEATYESGFVIDKFPISRPNLTFSTLTVSNMSPEDSSIYLCSVGTGFTEAFFGQGTRLTVV.

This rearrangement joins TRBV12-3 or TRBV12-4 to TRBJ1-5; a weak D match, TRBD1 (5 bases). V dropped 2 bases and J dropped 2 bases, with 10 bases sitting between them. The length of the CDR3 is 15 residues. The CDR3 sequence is CASSLLGGGNQPQHF. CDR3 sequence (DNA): TGTGCCAGCAGTTTACTTGGGGGGGGCAATCAGCCCCAGCATTTT.

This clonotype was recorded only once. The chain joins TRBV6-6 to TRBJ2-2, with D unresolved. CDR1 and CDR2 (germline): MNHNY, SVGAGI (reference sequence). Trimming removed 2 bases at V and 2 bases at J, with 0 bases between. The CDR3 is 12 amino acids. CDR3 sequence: CASSYNTGELFF. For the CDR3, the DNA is TGTGCCAGCAGTTACAACACCGGGGAGCTGTTTTTT.

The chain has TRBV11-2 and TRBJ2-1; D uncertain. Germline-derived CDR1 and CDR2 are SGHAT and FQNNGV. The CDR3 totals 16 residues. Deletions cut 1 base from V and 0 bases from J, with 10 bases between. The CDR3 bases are TGTGCCAGCAGCTTAGTAGACGGAAGCTCCTACAATGAGCAGTTCTTC. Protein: CASSLVDGSSYNEQFF.

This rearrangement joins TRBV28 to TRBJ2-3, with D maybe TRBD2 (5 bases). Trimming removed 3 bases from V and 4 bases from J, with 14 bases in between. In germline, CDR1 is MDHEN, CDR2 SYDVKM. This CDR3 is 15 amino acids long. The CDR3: CASSLTTPYPDTQYF. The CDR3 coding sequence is TGTGCCAGCAGTTTGACTACGCCCTATCCAGATACGCAGTATTTT.

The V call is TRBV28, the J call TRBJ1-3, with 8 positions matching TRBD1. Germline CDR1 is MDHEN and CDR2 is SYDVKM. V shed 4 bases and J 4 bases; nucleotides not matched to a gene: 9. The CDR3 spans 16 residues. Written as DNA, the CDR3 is TGTGCCAGCAGTTACGACAGGGGCGTTTGGGGAAACACCATATATTTT. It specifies CASSYDRGVWGNTIYF.

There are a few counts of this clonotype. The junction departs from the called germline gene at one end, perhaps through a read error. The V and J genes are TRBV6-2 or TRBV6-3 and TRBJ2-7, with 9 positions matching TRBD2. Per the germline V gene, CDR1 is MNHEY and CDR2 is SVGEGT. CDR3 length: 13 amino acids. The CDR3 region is CASSTSLAGPFVF. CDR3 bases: TGTGCCAGCAGTACCAGCCTAGCGGGACCCTTCGTCTTC.

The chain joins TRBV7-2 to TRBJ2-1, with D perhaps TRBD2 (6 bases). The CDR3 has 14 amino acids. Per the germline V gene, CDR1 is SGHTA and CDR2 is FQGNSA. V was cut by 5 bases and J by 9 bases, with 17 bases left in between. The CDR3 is CASSPRAAGGEQFF. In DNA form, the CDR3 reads TGTGCCAGCAGCCCCCGTGCGGCCGGGGGTGAGCAGTTCTTC.

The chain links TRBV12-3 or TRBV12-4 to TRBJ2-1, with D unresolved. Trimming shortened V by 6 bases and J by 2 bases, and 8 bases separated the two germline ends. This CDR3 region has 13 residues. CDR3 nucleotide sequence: TGTGCCAGCAGCCCAAGGGCCTACAATGAGCAGTTCTTC. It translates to CASSPRAYNEQFF.

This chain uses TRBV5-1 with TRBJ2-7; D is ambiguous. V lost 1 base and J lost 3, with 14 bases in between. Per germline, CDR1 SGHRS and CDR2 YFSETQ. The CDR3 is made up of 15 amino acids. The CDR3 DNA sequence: TGCGCCAGCAGCTTGTATACGGCAGCCGACTACGAGCAGTACTTC. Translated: CASSLYTAADYEQYF.

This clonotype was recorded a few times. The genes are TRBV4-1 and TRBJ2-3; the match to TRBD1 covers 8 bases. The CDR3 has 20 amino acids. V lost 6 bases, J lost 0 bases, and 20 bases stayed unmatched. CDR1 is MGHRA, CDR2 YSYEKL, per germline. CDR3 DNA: TGCGCCAGCAGTCCGTATTCCGGGCCTGGACAGGGACTTAGCACAGATACGCAGTATTTT. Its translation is CASSPYSGPGQGLSTDTQYF.

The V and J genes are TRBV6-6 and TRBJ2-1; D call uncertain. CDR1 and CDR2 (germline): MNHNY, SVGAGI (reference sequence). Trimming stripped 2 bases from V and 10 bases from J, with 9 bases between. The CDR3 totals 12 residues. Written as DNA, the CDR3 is TGTGCCAGCAGTTACGTCCCCGGGGAGCAGTTCTTC. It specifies CASSYVPGEQFF.

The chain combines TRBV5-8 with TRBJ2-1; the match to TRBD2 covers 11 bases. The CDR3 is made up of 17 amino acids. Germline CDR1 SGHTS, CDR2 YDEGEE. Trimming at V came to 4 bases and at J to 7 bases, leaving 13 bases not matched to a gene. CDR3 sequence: CASSHTGSGRVGNEQFF. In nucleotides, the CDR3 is TGTGCCAGCAGCCATACCGGTAGCGGGAGGGTAGGGAATGAGCAGTTCTTC.

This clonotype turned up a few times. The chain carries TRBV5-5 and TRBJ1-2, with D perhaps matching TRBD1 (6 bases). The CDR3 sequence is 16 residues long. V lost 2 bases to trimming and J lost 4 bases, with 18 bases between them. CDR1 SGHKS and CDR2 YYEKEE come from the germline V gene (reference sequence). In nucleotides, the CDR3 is TGTGCCAGCAGCTTCTTACAGGGTTCTTCTGGCTATGGCTACACCTTC. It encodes CASSFLQGSSGYGYTF.

The CDR3 DNA sequence: TGCGCCAGCAGCCAGGCAAGGACTAGCGGGAGCCACGAGCAGTACTTC. It specifies CASSQARTSGSHEQYF. The rearrangement joins TRBV4-1 to TRBJ2-7; 13 positions agree with TRBD2. Germline V CDR1 and CDR2: MGHRA, YSYEKL. Unmatched junction bases numbered 7, after V lost 3 bases and J lost 5 bases. The CDR3 is 16 amino acids.

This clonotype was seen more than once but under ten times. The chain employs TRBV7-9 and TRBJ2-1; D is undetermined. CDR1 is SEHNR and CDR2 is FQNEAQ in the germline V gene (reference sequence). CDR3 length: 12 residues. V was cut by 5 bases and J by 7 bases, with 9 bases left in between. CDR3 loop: CASSKPRNEQFF. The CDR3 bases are TGTGCCAGCAGCAAACCCAGGAATGAGCAGTTCTTC.

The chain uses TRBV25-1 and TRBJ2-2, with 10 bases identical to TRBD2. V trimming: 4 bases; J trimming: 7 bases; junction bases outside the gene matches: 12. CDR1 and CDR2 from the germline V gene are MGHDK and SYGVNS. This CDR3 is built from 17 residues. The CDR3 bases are TGTGCCAGCAGTGGGTTCCGAGCGGGAGGGCCCATCGGGGAGCTGTTTTTT. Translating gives CASSGFRAGGPIGELFF.

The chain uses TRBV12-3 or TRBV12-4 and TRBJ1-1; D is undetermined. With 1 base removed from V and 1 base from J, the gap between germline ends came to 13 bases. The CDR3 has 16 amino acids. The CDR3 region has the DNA TGTGCCAGCAGTTTAGGAGATGGACGGGCGAACACTGAAGCTTTCTTT. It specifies CASSLGDGRANTEAFF.

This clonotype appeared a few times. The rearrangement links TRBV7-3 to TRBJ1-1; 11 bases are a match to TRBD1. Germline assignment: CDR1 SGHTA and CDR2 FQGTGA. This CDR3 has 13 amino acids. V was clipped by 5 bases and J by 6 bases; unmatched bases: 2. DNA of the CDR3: TGTGCCAGCAGCCGGACAGGGGGCTCTGAAGCTTTCTTT. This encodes CASSRTGGSEAFF.

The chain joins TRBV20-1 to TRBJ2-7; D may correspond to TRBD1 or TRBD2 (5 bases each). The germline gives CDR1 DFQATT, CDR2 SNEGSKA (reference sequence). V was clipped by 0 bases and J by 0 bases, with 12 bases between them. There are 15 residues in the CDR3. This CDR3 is CSAREGVGASYEQYF. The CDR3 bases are TGCAGTGCTAGAGAAGGGGTCGGGGCCTCCTACGAGCAGTACTTC.

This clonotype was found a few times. The CDR3 protein is CSAAQTATDTQYF. DNA of the CDR3: TGCAGTGCGGCGCAGACCGCAACAGATACGCAGTATTTT. The chain couples TRBV20-1 to TRBJ2-3; D gene ambiguous. Trimming took off 6 bases at V and 3 bases at J, with 13 bases between the two ends. Germline CDR1 is DFQATT and CDR2 is SNEGSKA (reference sequence). The CDR3 extends over 13 amino acids.

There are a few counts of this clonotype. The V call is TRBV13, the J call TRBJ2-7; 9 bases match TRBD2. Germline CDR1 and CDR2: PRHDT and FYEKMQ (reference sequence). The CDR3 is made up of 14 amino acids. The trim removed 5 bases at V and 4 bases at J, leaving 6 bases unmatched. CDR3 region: CASSPSGLAYEQYF. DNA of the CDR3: TGTGCCAGCAGCCCCTCGGGACTAGCATACGAGCAGTACTTC.

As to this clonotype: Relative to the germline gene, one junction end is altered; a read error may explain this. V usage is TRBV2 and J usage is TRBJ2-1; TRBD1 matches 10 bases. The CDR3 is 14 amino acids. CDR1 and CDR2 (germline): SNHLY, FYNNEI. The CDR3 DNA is TGTGCCAGCAGGAGACAGGGGGCCTACAGTGAGCAGTTCTTC. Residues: CASRRQGAYSEQFF.

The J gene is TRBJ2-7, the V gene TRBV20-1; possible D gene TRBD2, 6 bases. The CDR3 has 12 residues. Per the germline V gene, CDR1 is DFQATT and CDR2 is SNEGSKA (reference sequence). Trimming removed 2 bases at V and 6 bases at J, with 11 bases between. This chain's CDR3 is CSARSTSIEQYF. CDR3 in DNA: TGCAGTGCTAGATCTACTAGCATCGAGCAGTACTTC.

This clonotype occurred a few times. The CDR3 DNA sequence: TGCAGCGTTGTTGAAGCTGGAAACACCATATATTTT. Translated, it gives CSVVEAGNTIYF. The chain is built from TRBV29-1 and TRBJ1-3; no clear D. V gave up 4 bases and J gave up 2 bases, with 6 bases separating them. This CDR3 comprises 12 residues. Germline loops: CDR1 SQVTM, CDR2 ANQGSEA.

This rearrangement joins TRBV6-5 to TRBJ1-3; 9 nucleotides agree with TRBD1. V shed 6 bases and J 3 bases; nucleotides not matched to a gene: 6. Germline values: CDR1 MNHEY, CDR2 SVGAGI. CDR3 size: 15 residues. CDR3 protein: CASRKTGGVGNTIYF. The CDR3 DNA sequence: TGTGCCAGCAGGAAAACAGGGGGCGTTGGAAACACCATATATTTT.

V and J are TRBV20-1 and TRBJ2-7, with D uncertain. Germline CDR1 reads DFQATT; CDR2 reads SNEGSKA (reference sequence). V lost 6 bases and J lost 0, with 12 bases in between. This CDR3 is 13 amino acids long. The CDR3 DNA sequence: TGCAGTGCCCAGCAGAGTAGCTCCTACGAGCAGTACTTC. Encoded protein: CSAQQSSSYEQYF.

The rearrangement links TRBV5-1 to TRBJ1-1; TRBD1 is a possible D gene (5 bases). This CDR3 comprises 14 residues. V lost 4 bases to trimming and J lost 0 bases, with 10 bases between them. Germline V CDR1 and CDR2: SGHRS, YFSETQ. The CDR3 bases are TGCGCCAGCAGCCCTGGACACATGAACACTGAAGCTTTCTTT. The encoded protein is CASSPGHMNTEAFF. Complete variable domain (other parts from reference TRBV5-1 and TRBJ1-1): KAGVTQTPRYLIKTRGQQVTLSCSPISGHRSVSWYQQTPGQGLQFLFEYFSETQRNKGNFPGRFSGRQFSNSRSEMNVSTLELGDSALYLCASSPGHMNTEAFFGQGTRLTVV.